Listed here are 6 T cell receptor beta chains from one sample, sequenced in a study of CD8 T cells in ankylosing spondylitis. Study outcomes and limitations: Within ankylosing spondylitis blood, a TCR beta motif made up of seven or eight highly homologous variants appeared to be characteristic.

For these receptors, no antigen is known. TCRdb called the 5' RACE reads again in MiXCR, with one record for every CDR3 protein. The sample consists of some 840,000 distinct CDR3 sequences, approximately 10% of them appearing once. Sequences were obtained from blood, either unsorted or a sorted T cell fraction (not recorded which). The receptor set was obtained from a male donor with ankylosing spondylitis.

This clonotype has a handful of counts. The chain has TRBV11-2 and TRBJ2-5; D may be TRBD1 (6 bases). This CDR3 contains 14 residues. The V gene's germline CDR1 is SGHAT and CDR2 FQNNGV. Trimming shortened V by 3 bases and J by 3 bases, and 11 bases separated the two germline ends. CDR3 loop: CASSFRNREETQYF. The DNA of the CDR3 is TGTGCCAGCAGCTTCCGAAACAGGGAAGAGACCCAGTACTTC.

The sample holds a few counts of this clonotype. V usage is TRBV5-1 and J usage is TRBJ1-2, with D possibly matching TRBD1 (5 bases). V was clipped by 0 bases and J by 5 bases, with 8 bases between them. The CDR3 length is 13 residues. CDR1 SGHRS and CDR2 YFSETQ come from the germline V gene. CDR3 bases: TGCGCCAGCAGCTTGGTGCCAGGGTATGGCTACACCTTC. It codes for CASSLVPGYGYTF. Full variable domain (missing parts from reference TRBV5-1 and TRBJ1-2): KAGVTQTPRYLIKTRGQQVTLSCSPISGHRSVSWYQQTPGQGLQFLFEYFSETQRNKGNFPGRFSGRQFSNSRSEMNVSTLELGDSALYLCASSLVPGYGYTFGSGTRLTVV.

The J gene is TRBJ2-6, the V gene TRBV29-1, with unresolved D. Germline V gene data show CDR1 as SQVTM and CDR2 as ANQGSEA. The length of the CDR3 is 13 residues. The V gene lost 6 bases and the J gene lost 2 bases, with 8 bases spanning the gap. For the CDR3, the DNA is TGCAGCGTCGAGGTCGCTGGGGCCAACGTCCTGACTTTC. Encoded protein: CSVEVAGANVLTF. The full variable domain, with the rest looked up from reference TRBV29-1 and TRBJ2-6, is SAVISQKPSRDICQRGTSLTIQCQVDSQVTMMFWYRQQPGQSLTLIATANQGSEATYESGFVIDKFPISRPNLTFSTLTVSNMSPEDSSIYLCSVEVAGANVLTFGAGSRLTVL.

This clonotype was detected ten times or more. J is TRBJ1-5 and V is TRBV12-3 or TRBV12-4, with D tentatively TRBD1 (5 bases). Trimming left V 6 bases short and J 0 bases short, with 9 bases between. The length of the CDR3 is 14 residues. CDR3 coding DNA: TGTGCCAGCAGCTGGCAGGGTAGCAATCAGCCCCAGCATTTT. The encoded protein is CASSWQGSNQPQHF.

The chain couples TRBV20-1 to TRBJ1-2; the D is unclear. CDR1 is DFQATT, CDR2 SNEGSKA, per germline (reference sequence). This CDR3 is 14 amino acids long. Between the trimmed V and J ends, which lost 4 bases and 1 base, there was a span of 13 bases. CDR3 in amino acids: CSAIFPGLNYGYTF. The DNA of the CDR3 is TGCAGTGCTATTTTTCCCGGACTTAACTATGGCTACACCTTC.

This chain uses TRBV5-5 with TRBJ1-2; 7 positions agree with TRBD1. After removal of 0 bases from V and 3 bases from J, the junction contained 2 bases not matched to a gene. CDR1 and CDR2 from the germline V gene are SGHKS and YYEKEE (reference sequence). The CDR3 covers 14 residues. In DNA, the CDR3 is TGTGCCAGCAGCTTGGAAGGGACAGACTATGGCTACACCTTC. This gives the protein CASSLEGTDYGYTF.